The 30 T cell receptor beta chains in this list originate from one sample, sequenced in a study of CD8+CD57+ T cells in acquired aplastic anemia. Patients who underwent sequencing had shown CD8+CD57+ cell expansion by flow cytometry. Researchers used genomic DNA as the template to profile TCR beta VDJ and CDR3. From the reads, TCRdb called clonotypes with MiXCR, one entry per CDR3 protein. The sample holds 450,000 to 550,000 distinct CDR3 sequences, around 30% seen once. The sequenced sample was sorted CD4+, CD8+, or CD8+CD57+ T cells (not recorded which) from PBMCs. Receptors were obtained from a human donor with aplastic anemia.

The chain is built from TRBV20-1 and TRBJ2-5; tentatively, D is TRBD2 (6 bases). Per germline, CDR1 DFQATT and CDR2 SNEGSKA (reference sequence). The V gene lost 8 bases and the J gene lost 6 bases, with 19 bases spanning the gap. The CDR3 sequence is 13 residues long. This CDR3 reads CSPLSTGGKTQYF. The CDR3 DNA reads TGCAGTCCTCTATCGACCGGGGGAAAGACCCAGTACTTC.

The rearrangement links TRBV29-1 to TRBJ2-7, with D unresolved. The germline CDR1 and CDR2 sequences are SQVTM and ANQGSEA. Trimming left V 1 base short and J 9 bases short, with 10 bases between. This CDR3 spans 11 amino acids. CDR3 DNA: TGCAGCGTTGAAGTAGGGCTAGGGCAGTACTTC. It yields the protein CSVEVGLGQYF.

This clonotype was observed a few times. This chain uses TRBV6-1 with TRBJ1-1, with unresolved D. V was pared by 6 bases and J by 8 bases, with 16 bases between. This CDR3 has 13 amino acids. Germline CDR1 MNHNS, CDR2 SASEGT. The CDR3 region is CASSSTPGLEAFF. The CDR3 bases are TGTGCCAGCAGCTCCACCCCAGGACTGGAAGCTTTCTTT.

As to this clonotype: This may stem from a read error, because a much larger clone lies one nucleotide away. As the CDR3 is not closed by the conserved phenylalanine or tryptophan, this likely results from a read error. In DNA, the CDR3 is TGTGCCAGCAGCTCGGGACGGGATAGCAATCAGCCCCAGCATTCT. Residues: CASSSGRDSNQPQHS. The V and J genes are TRBV7-8 and TRBJ1-5; perhaps TRBD1 as D (5 bases). V was pared by 4 bases and J by 0 bases, with 10 bases between. Germline V gene data show CDR1 as SGHVS and CDR2 as FQNEAQ. The CDR3 spans 15 residues.

Of note for this clonotype: A clone one base away is much larger, so this may be a read error. The chain recombines TRBV7-9 with TRBJ2-1; D is perhaps TRBD1 (6 bases). In germline, CDR1 is SEHNR, CDR2 FQNEAQ (reference sequence). The CDR3 spans 13 residues. CDR3 coding DNA: TGTGCCAGCAGCCCGGGACAATACAGTGAGCAGTTCTTC. Translated: CASSPGQYSEQFF.

This chain links TRBV4-1 with TRBJ1-1, with a possible D match to TRBD1 (6 bases). Germline V gene sequence: CDR1 MGHRA, CDR2 YSYEKL. V dropped 4 bases and J dropped 5 bases, with 23 bases sitting between them. The CDR3 has 17 amino acids. As DNA, the CDR3 is TGCGCCAGCAGCCCCCAATCCAACAGGGCCGTGAGGACTGAAGCTTTCTTT. Translation: CASSPQSNRAVRTEAFF.

In this sample, this clonotype turned up a few times. The V call is TRBV7-9, the J call TRBJ2-1, with 7 nucleotides matching TRBD2. The germline V gene has CDR1 SEHNR and CDR2 FQNEAQ (reference sequence). The CDR3 is 13 amino acids. The V and J ends lost 0 bases and 9 bases, in that order; junction bases with no gene match: 2. The CDR3 DNA reads TGTGCCAGCAGCTTAGCACTAGCGAGTGAGCAGTTCTTC. Translation gives CASSLALASEQFF. The full variable domain, its missing parts supplied by reference TRBV7-9 and TRBJ2-1, is DTGVSQNPRHKITKRGQNVTFRCDPISEHNRLYWYRQTLGQGPEFLTYFQNEAQLEKSRLLSDRFSAERPKGSFSTLEIQRTEQGDSAMYLCASSLALASEQFFGPGTRLTVL.

A few counts support this clonotype. This chain's CDR3 is CASSLSVFYEQYF. The CDR3 DNA reads TGTGCCAGCAGCTTAAGCGTTTTCTACGAGCAGTACTTC. The V and J genes are TRBV11-2 and TRBJ2-7; unclear D gene. Deletions cut 2 bases from V and 3 bases from J, with 8 bases between. Per the germline V gene, CDR1 is SGHAT and CDR2 is FQNNGV. This CDR3 has 13 residues.

With respect to this clonotype: A much larger clone sits a single nucleotide away, making a read error possible. This sequence joins TRBV2 and TRBJ2-5; weak D call: TRBD2 (6 bases). Germline CDR1 SNHLY, CDR2 FYNNEI. This CDR3 region has 14 residues. V lost 7 bases to trimming and J lost 5 bases, with 17 bases between them. Here the CDR3 DNA reads TGTGCCAGCATATTTCCTAGCGTTCCTGAGACCCAGTACTTC. Its translation is CASIFPSVPETQYF.

There are many counts of this clonotype. This rearrangement joins TRBV20-1 to TRBJ1-2; D is perhaps TRBD1 (5 bases). The CDR3 is 12 amino acids. The V and J ends lost 6 bases and 8 bases respectively, with 16 bases between them. CDR1 is DFQATT and CDR2 is SNEGSKA in the germline V gene (reference sequence). As DNA, the CDR3 is TGCAGTGCCAAACTGGGGGGGAAAGGCTACACCTTC. As protein: CSAKLGGKGYTF.

This clonotype has at least ten counts. The genes are TRBV2 and TRBJ1-5; a weak D match, TRBD1 (5 bases). The germline V gene encodes CDR1 SNHLY and CDR2 FYNNEI. Between the trimmed V and J ends, which lost 6 bases and 3 bases, there was a span of 9 bases. The length of the CDR3 is 13 residues. CDR3 DNA: TGTGCCAGCAGCAAGGGGATCAATCAGCCCCAGCATTTT. Protein sequence: CASSKGINQPQHF.

There are many counts of this clonotype. The rearrangement uses TRBV7-9 and TRBJ2-7; no clear D gene. This CDR3 comprises 14 residues. V gave up 4 bases and J gave up 2 bases, with 12 bases separating them. The germline V gene has CDR1 SEHNR and CDR2 FQNEAQ (reference sequence). The CDR3 reads CASSSASAAYEQYF. CDR3 in DNA: TGTGCCAGCAGCTCTGCGTCCGCCGCCTACGAGCAGTACTTC.

Only a few counts were recorded for this clonotype. The chain combines TRBV19 with TRBJ1-2; the D is unclear. Looked up from germline, CDR1 is LNHDA and CDR2 is SQIVND (reference sequence). This CDR3 region has 12 residues. V lost 4 bases, J lost 7 bases, and 10 bases lay in between. The DNA of the CDR3 is TGTGCCAGTAGTAAGCTAGCGGGTGGCTACACCTTC. Its translation: CASSKLAGGYTF.

As regards this clonotype: It may be a read error: a sequence one base away is much more abundant. The V call is TRBV19, the J call TRBJ2-1; 9 positions agree with TRBD2. CDR3 length: 15 residues. Germline lookup yields CDR1 LNHDA and CDR2 SQIVND (reference sequence). With 1 base clipped from V and 7 bases from J, the junction kept 5 bases outside the gene matches. The CDR3 region is CASSIGGGAGNEQFF. The CDR3 nucleotides are TGTGCCAGTAGTATAGGCGGGGGGGCGGGTAATGAGCAGTTCTTC.

The rearrangement joins TRBV7-6 to TRBJ2-1; D not certain. This CDR3 is 16 amino acids long. Trimming took off 2 bases at V and 0 bases at J, with 11 bases between the two ends. The V gene's germline CDR1 is SGHVS and CDR2 FNYEAQ. In DNA form, the CDR3 reads TGTGCCAGCAGCTTATTCAGAGGAGTCTCCTACAATGAGCAGTTCTTC. Translating it yields CASSLFRGVSYNEQFF.

Of note for this clonotype: This CDR3 is missing its conserved last phenylalanine or tryptophan, likely due to a read error. The DNA is left out, because the CDR3 cannot be placed on it with certainty; the CDR3 is given as TCRdb lists it. This sequence joins TRBV29-1 and TRBJ1-2. Germline CDR1 is SQVTM and CDR2 is ANQGSEA. Inclusive of both ends, the CDR3 amounts to 10 amino acids. CDR3 region: CSVLSGPFTY.

The CDR3 DNA reads TGTGCCAGCAGGCCCTCGGACAGGGGCAGGTCCCATGGCTACACCTTC. Protein: CASRPSDRGRSHGYTF. V and J are TRBV19 and TRBJ1-2; TRBD1 aligns across 9 bases. The J segment lost 6 bases and the V segment lost 9 bases, leaving 17 bases of the junction unmatched. The CDR3 runs to 16 residues. Germline V gene lookup returns CDR1 LNHDA and CDR2 SQIVND (reference sequence).

V usage is TRBV2 and J usage is TRBJ2-5, with D maybe TRBD2 (7 bases). The germline V gene encodes CDR1 SNHLY and CDR2 FYNNEI. V shed 1 base and J shed 5 bases, with 14 bases lying between them. The CDR3 is made up of 15 amino acids. The CDR3 reads CASSEVGGPGETQYF. CDR3 nucleotides: TGTGCCAGCAGTGAAGTCGGGGGGCCGGGGGAGACCCAGTACTTC.

The CDR3: CAGGTGASRATNEKLFF. The CDR3 region has the DNA TGTGCCGGGGGGACAGGGGCTTCACGTGCAACTAATGAAAAACTGTTTTTT. The chain links TRBV2 to TRBJ1-4; 10 bases are a match to TRBD1. Unmatched junction bases numbered 12, after V lost 11 bases and J lost 0 bases. This CDR3 is built from 17 residues. Germline V gene data show CDR1 as SNHLY and CDR2 as FYNNEI.

The chain has TRBV7-2 and TRBJ1-1, with 9 bases matching TRBD1. V lost 0 bases to trimming and J lost 5 bases; unmatched junction nucleotides: 4. This CDR3 region has 15 residues. From germline, CDR1 is SGHTA and CDR2 FQGNSA. The CDR3 sequence: CASSLAGTGYTEAFF. In DNA, the CDR3 is TGTGCCAGCAGCTTAGCGGGGACAGGGTATACTGAAGCTTTCTTT.

There are a few counts of this clonotype. This CDR3 reads CASSQELGRENIQYF. CDR3 bases: TGTGCCAGCAGCCAAGAATTAGGGAGGGAAAACATTCAGTACTTC. V gene TRBV4-2 combines with J gene TRBJ2-4; 7 bases match TRBD2. The germline gives CDR1 LGHNA, CDR2 YNFKEQ. The CDR3 runs 15 residues. Unmatched junction bases numbered 4, after V lost 0 bases and J lost 5 bases.

This clonotype turned up a few times. The V gene is TRBV12-3 or TRBV12-4, the J gene TRBJ1-1; 9 bases match TRBD1. Trimming removed 3 bases from V and 2 bases from J; junction bases left unmatched: 7. The CDR3 consists of 16 residues. The CDR3 protein is CASSFGTGFGNTEAFF. The DNA for the CDR3 is TGTGCCAGCAGTTTCGGGACAGGGTTCGGCAACACTGAAGCTTTCTTT.

This clonotype has just a few counts. The chain uses TRBV5-1 and TRBJ2-5; D is unresolved. V was pared by 3 bases and J by 3 bases, with 12 bases between. This CDR3 comprises 14 residues. Germline V CDR1 and CDR2: SGHRS, YFSETQ. The CDR3 DNA sequence: TGCGCCAGCAGCTCCTGGAGTGAGGAAGAGACCCAGTACTTC. Translated: CASSSWSEEETQYF.

The chain is built from TRBV20-1 and TRBJ1-5; 9 positions agree with TRBD1. The CDR3 contains 14 residues. Trimming took 0 bases from V and 5 from J; bases not matched to a gene: 2. Germline assignment: CDR1 DFQATT and CDR2 SNEGSKA (reference sequence). CDR3 loop: CSAREGTGHQPQHF. The CDR3 DNA reads as TGCAGTGCTAGAGAGGGGACAGGGCATCAGCCCCAGCATTTT.

As to this clonotype: One end of the junction fails to match germline, which may point to a read error. J is TRBJ1-2 and V is TRBV12-3 or TRBV12-4, with unresolved D. The CDR3 length is 14 residues. The CDR3 loop is CASSFSDTYYGNTF. DNA for the CDR3: TGTGCCAGCAGTTTCTCCGATACTTACTATGGCAACACCTTC.

The chain employs TRBV19 and TRBJ2-7; D is perhaps TRBD2 (6 bases). The V end lost 4 bases, the J end lost 0 bases, and 10 bases lay between the germline ends. The CDR3 has 14 amino acids. Germline CDR1 reads LNHDA; CDR2 reads SQIVND (reference sequence). The DNA of the CDR3 is TGTGCCAGTAGTACCGGGACTGACTCCTACGAGCAGTACTTC. Translated, it gives CASSTGTDSYEQYF. Full variable domain (missing parts from reference TRBV19 and TRBJ2-7): DGGITQSPKYLFRKEGQNVTLSCEQNLNHDAMYWYRQDPGQGLRLIYYSQIVNDFQKGDIAEGYSVSREKKESFPLTVTSAQKNPTAFYLCASSTGTDSYEQYFGPGTRLTVT.

In its sample, this clonotype was seen many times. The chain joins TRBV29-1 to TRBJ2-1, with D possibly matching TRBD2 (5 bases). The CDR3 runs to 13 residues. The V gene's germline CDR1 is SQVTM and CDR2 ANQGSEA. V dropped 7 bases and J dropped 9 bases, with 19 bases sitting between them. The CDR3 nucleotides read TGCAGCGCTGGAGGATTGGGTACGGGTGAGCAGTTCTTC. Protein: CSAGGLGTGEQFF.

This clonotype has a handful of counts. The chain uses TRBV6-1 and TRBJ2-7; D may be TRBD1 (7 bases). The germline gives CDR1 MNHNS, CDR2 SASEGT. The V end lost 5 bases, the J end lost 6 bases, and 17 bases lay between the germline ends. This CDR3 contains 14 residues. The CDR3: CASSPRGRGVEQYF. CDR3 nucleotides: TGTGCCAGCAGTCCCCGGGGCAGGGGGGTCGAGCAGTACTTC.

As to this clonotype: Mismatch with germline at one junction end may stem from a read error. J is TRBJ1-1 and V is TRBV20-1, with D possibly matching TRBD1 (5 bases). Germline-derived CDR1 and CDR2 are DFQATT and SNEGSKA (reference sequence). CDR3 length equals 14 residues. CDR3 coding DNA: TGCAGTGCCAGAGTGGGTACGGGGGGGACTGAAGCTTTCTTT. Amino acids: CSARVGTGGTEAFF.

This clonotype was detected only once. The chain joins TRBV15 to TRBJ1-2, with 8 bases matching TRBD1. Trimming removed 3 bases from V and 5 bases from J; junction bases left unmatched: 11. The germline CDR1 and CDR2 sequences are LNHNV and YYDKDF (reference sequence). The CDR3 contains 16 residues. The CDR3 sequence: CATSSESGQGAYGYTF. Here the CDR3 DNA reads TGTGCCACCAGCAGTGAATCGGGGCAGGGGGCTTATGGCTACACCTTC. The complete variable domain, with remaining parts taken from reference TRBV15 and TRBJ1-2, reads DAMVIQNPRYQVTQFGKPVTLSCSQTLNHNVMYWYQQKSSQAPKLLFHYYDKDFNNEADTPDNFQSRRPNTSFCFLDIRSPGLGDTAMYLCATSSESGQGAYGYTFGSGTRLTVV.